In its sample, the clone carrying this T cell receptor (beta chain) was seen a few times. Trimming at V came to 4 bases and at J to 5 bases, leaving 5 bases not matched to a gene. This CDR3 contains 14 residues. Germline V gives CDR1 MNHEY, CDR2 SMNVEV (reference sequence). This sample is drawn from a study of cytomegalovirus exposure and HLA in healthy donors. Primers included in the PCR were 60 Vbeta and 13 Jbeta primers. The method was immunoSEQ multiplex PCR; TCRdb's version includes in-frame clones alone and lacks a portion of them. The sample records approximately 190,000 clones, 81% being singletons.

The TCR sequence derives from a man between 50 and 59 years old in good health and CMV-seronegative. This chain uses TRBV27 with TRBJ2-3; 8 nucleotides line up with TRBD1. Sequencing was carried out using PBMCs. CDR3 sequence: CASSYQGAGDTQYF. CDR3 DNA: TGTGCCAGCAGTTACCAGGGGGCCGGAGATACGCAGTATTTT.